The source of this T cell receptor (beta chain) is a study of vaccination and CD4 T cells after COVID-19. CD4+ T cells that had been cultured provided DNA sequenced with the Oncomine TCR Beta short-read assay. TCRdb used MiXCR to reprocess the PCR reads, holding one entry per CDR3 protein. This table has about 20,000 distinct CDR3 sequences, approximately 44% appearing once. As regards this clonotype: Its specificity is unknown.

The CDR3 has 15 amino acids. J gave up 5 bases and V 7 bases, and 11 bases lay outside the gene matches. The germline gives CDR1 MGHDK, CDR2 SYGVNS. Regarding treatment: roughly nine-day PBMC culture with coronavirus spike peptide pools or control peptides (ViraFEST assay). TCR sequencing followed the expansion of antigen-specific T cells with peptide pools in ViraFEST. This receptor was taken from a human donor who had recovered from COVID-19. The V and J genes are TRBV25-1 and TRBJ1-1; TRBD1 agrees at 9 bases. The input for sequencing was CD4+ T cells from blood, cultured in vitro, taken after SARS-CoV-2 vaccination. This CDR3 reads CASTTGTGLETEAFF. CDR3 nucleotides: TGTGCCAGCACCACAGGGACAGGGCTAGAGACTGAAGCTTTCTTT.